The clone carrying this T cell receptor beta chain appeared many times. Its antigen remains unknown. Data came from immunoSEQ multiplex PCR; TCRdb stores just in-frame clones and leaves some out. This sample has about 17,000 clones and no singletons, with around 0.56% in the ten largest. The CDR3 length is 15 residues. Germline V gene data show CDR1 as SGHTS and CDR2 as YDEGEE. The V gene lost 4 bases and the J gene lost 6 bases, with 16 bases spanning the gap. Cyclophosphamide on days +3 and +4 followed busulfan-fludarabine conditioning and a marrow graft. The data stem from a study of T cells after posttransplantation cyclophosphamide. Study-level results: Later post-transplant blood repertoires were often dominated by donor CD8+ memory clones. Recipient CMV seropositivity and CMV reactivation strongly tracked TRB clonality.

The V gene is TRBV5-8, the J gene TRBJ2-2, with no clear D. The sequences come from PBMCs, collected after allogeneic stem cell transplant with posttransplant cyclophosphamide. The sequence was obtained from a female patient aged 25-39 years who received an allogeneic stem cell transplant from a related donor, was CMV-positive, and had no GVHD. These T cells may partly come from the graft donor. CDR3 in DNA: TGTGCCAGCAGCCCCATGTTCCTCCGGTCCGGGGAGCTGTTTTTT. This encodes CASSPMFLRSGELFF.